One and the same sample provided the 3 T cell receptor beta chains below, sequenced in a study of blood T cells in healthy people across ages. A second PCR of roughly 7 to 11 cycles used a sample-barcoded 5' primer and a J-beta primer mix. MiXCR, applied by TCRdb to the 5' RACE reads, yields one record per CDR3 protein. This sample has around 900,000 distinct CDR3 sequences, with roughly half found just once. The sequencing sample was made of blood. Every receptor here comes from a woman in her fifties or sixties in good health.

The V and J genes are TRBV3-1 and TRBJ2-4; the D is unclear. Trimming removed 4 bases from V and 3 bases from J, with 16 bases in between. From germline, CDR1 is LGHDT and CDR2 YNNKEL (reference sequence). This CDR3 has 16 amino acids. This CDR3 reads CASSPPGSAGKNIQYF. CDR3 DNA sequence: TGTGCCAGCAGCCCCCCAGGAAGCGCCGGCAAAAACATTCAGTACTTC.

The chain couples TRBV5-1 to TRBJ2-7, with TRBD2 identical over 8 bases. This CDR3 contains 15 residues. The germline CDR1 and CDR2 sequences are SGHRS and YFSETQ. Trimming took 4 bases from V and 7 from J; bases not matched to a gene: 13. CDR3 DNA: TGCGCCAGCAGCGCTTTAGCGGGACCCGCAAATGAGCAGTACTTC. It specifies CASSALAGPANEQYF.

The chain uses TRBV12-3 or TRBV12-4 and TRBJ1-2; 7 nucleotides line up with TRBD1. The CDR3 has 13 amino acids. V lost 6 bases, J lost 8 bases, and 9 bases stayed unmatched. The CDR3 DNA reads TGTGCCAGCAGATTACCCGGGACAGTAGGCTACACCTTC. Translating gives CASRLPGTVGYTF.